These T cell receptor beta chains were read from a single sample in a study of T cells in Graves' hyperthyroidism and ophthalmopathy. TCRdb independently ran MiXCR on the multiplex PCR reads; one entry per CDR3 protein. Of approximately 430,000 distinct CDR3 sequences listed, around a sixth are singletons. The sequencing input was blood. These TCRs come from a woman aged 18-29 years with Graves' hyperthyroidism. Each CDR3 is given with its conserved first and last residue. Fields, in order: V gene, J gene, D gene, clone size, CDR3 protein, CDR3 DNA. D genes are given only for firm matches. The size entry is marked missing in some rows and otherwise reads once, few, many or a size class.

V gene: TRBV7-9; J gene: TRBJ2-3; D gene: TRBD1; clone size: many; CDR3 protein: CASSLTGDITDTQYF; CDR3 DNA: TGTGCCAGCAGCTTAACAGGGGATATAACAGATACGCAGTATTTT
V gene: TRBV9; J gene: TRBJ1-6; D gene: -; clone size: few; CDR3 protein: CASSVEGGYNSPLHF; CDR3 DNA: TGTGCCAGCAGCGTAGAAGGAGGCTATAATTCACCCCTCCACTTT
V gene: TRBV2; J gene: TRBJ1-2; D gene: TRBD1; clone size: many; CDR3 protein: CASRPGQAQIHYGYTF; CDR3 DNA: TGTGCCAGCAGGCCGGGACAGGCGCAAATCCACTATGGCTACACCTTC
V gene: TRBV20-1; J gene: TRBJ1-5; D gene: TRBD1; clone size: -; CDR3 protein: CSAYRGQGQPQHF; CDR3 DNA: TGCAGTGCTTACAGGGGGCAGGGGCAGCCCCAGCATTTT
V gene: TRBV27; J gene: TRBJ2-1; D gene: TRBD1; clone size: many; CDR3 protein: CASSVWTGSNEQFF; CDR3 DNA: TGTGCCAGCAGTGTCTGGACAGGGTCCAATGAGCAGTTCTTC
V gene: TRBV10-3; J gene: TRBJ2-4; D gene: -; clone size: many; CDR3 protein: CAISDGGTSGQENIQYF; CDR3 DNA: TGTGCCATCAGTGATGGGGGGACTTCCGGACAGGAAAACATTCAGTACTTC
V gene: TRBV5-1; J gene: TRBJ2-2; D gene: -; clone size: few; CDR3 protein: CASSLVRSGNTGELFF; CDR3 DNA: TGCGCCAGCAGCTTGGTTCGGTCTGGGAACACCGGGGAGCTGTTTTTT
V gene: TRBV9; J gene: TRBJ2-1; D gene: TRBD1; clone size: -; CDR3 protein: CASSVVAGGHEQFF; CDR3 DNA: TGTGCCAGCAGCGTAGTGGCAGGGGGACATGAGCAGTTCTTC
V gene: TRBV27; J gene: TRBJ1-1; D gene: -; clone size: -; CDR3 protein: CASSLYSPTDTEAFF; CDR3 DNA: TGTGCCAGCAGTTTATATTCACCGACGGACACTGAAGCTTTCTTT
V gene: TRBV6-2/TRBV6-3; J gene: TRBJ2-7; D gene: TRBD1; clone size: -; CDR3 protein: CASKSGTGYEQYF; CDR3 DNA: TGTGCCAGCAAATCCGGGACAGGATACGAGCAGTACTTC
V gene: TRBV19; J gene: TRBJ2-7; D gene: TRBD1; clone size: many; CDR3 protein: CASSTPGQGTYEQYF; CDR3 DNA: TGTGCCAGTAGTACCCCGGGACAGGGGACCTACGAGCAGTACTTC
V gene: TRBV7-2; J gene: TRBJ2-1; D gene: -; clone size: few; CDR3 protein: CASSFSSGEQFF; CDR3 DNA: TGTGCCAGCAGCTTTAGTTCAGGGGAGCAGTTCTTC
V gene: TRBV30; J gene: TRBJ2-6; D gene: TRBD1; clone size: many; CDR3 protein: CAWSPGTGVTGANVLTF; CDR3 DNA: TGTGCCTGGAGTCCCGGGACAGGGGTAACTGGGGCCAACGTCCTGACTTTC
V gene: TRBV9; J gene: TRBJ2-7; D gene: -; clone size: many; CDR3 protein: CASSGQGLTYEQYF; CDR3 DNA: TGTGCCAGCAGTGGGCAAGGATTAACCTACGAGCAGTACTTC
V gene: TRBV2; J gene: TRBJ2-2; D gene: TRBD2; clone size: many; CDR3 protein: CASTGGGSTGELFF; CDR3 DNA: TGTGCCAGCACCGGCGGGGGGTCCACCGGGGAGCTGTTTTTT
V gene: TRBV30; J gene: TRBJ1-2; D gene: -; clone size: -; CDR3 protein: CAWSPAAYGYTF; CDR3 DNA: TGTGCCTGGAGTCCGGCTGCGTATGGCTACACCTTC
V gene: TRBV20-1; J gene: TRBJ2-1; D gene: -; clone size: few; CDR3 protein: CSAILGTPDSSYNEQFF; CDR3 DNA: TGCAGTGCTATTCTAGGGACGCCTGATAGCTCCTACAATGAGCAGTTCTTC
V gene: TRBV30; J gene: TRBJ2-7; D gene: TRBD1; clone size: many; CDR3 protein: CAAMTGGSYEQYF; CDR3 DNA: TGTGCCGCGATGACAGGGGGCTCCTACGAGCAGTACTTC
V gene: TRBV7-2; J gene: TRBJ2-3; D gene: TRBD2; clone size: -; CDR3 protein: CASSLASLAGGLDTQYF; CDR3 DNA: TGTGCCAGCAGCTTAGCCTCCCTAGCGGGGGGTTTAGATACGCAGTATTTT
V gene: TRBV18; J gene: TRBJ2-5; D gene: -; clone size: -; CDR3 protein: CASSPWAGGGETQHF; CDR3 DNA: TGTGCCAGCTCACCTTGGGCAGGTGGGGGAGAGACCCAGCACTTC
V gene: TRBV11-1; J gene: TRBJ1-2; D gene: -; clone size: many; CDR3 protein: CASSLGTTRGGRVSYTF; CDR3 DNA: TGTGCCAGCAGCTTAGGTACAACCCGCGGAGGGAGAGTGAGCTACACCTTC
V gene: TRBV6-5; J gene: TRBJ2-3; D gene: -; clone size: few; CDR3 protein: CASSYSKLSTDTQYF; CDR3 DNA: TGTGCCAGCAGTTACTCGAAATTAAGCACAGATACGCAGTATTTT
V gene: TRBV7-2; J gene: TRBJ2-7; D gene: -; clone size: once; CDR3 protein: CASSFLAGYEQYF; CDR3 DNA: TGTGCCAGCAGCTTCCTGGCGGGCTACGAGCAGTACTTC
V gene: TRBV4-1; J gene: TRBJ2-7; D gene: TRBD2; clone size: many; CDR3 protein: CASSQELAGPYEQYF; CDR3 DNA: TGCGCCAGCAGCCAAGAGCTAGCGGGTCCCTACGAGCAGTACTTC
V gene: TRBV6-1; J gene: TRBJ2-7; D gene: TRBD1; clone size: many; CDR3 protein: CASSGRTGGTYEQYF; CDR3 DNA: TGTGCCAGCAGTGGACGGACAGGGGGCACCTACGAGCAGTACTTC
V gene: TRBV11-2; J gene: TRBJ2-5; D gene: TRBD2; clone size: many; CDR3 protein: CASSRLLAGGPETQYF; CDR3 DNA: TGTGCCAGCAGCCGCTTACTAGCGGGGGGGCCCGAGACCCAGTACTTC
V gene: TRBV5-1; J gene: TRBJ2-1; D gene: -; clone size: many; CDR3 protein: CASSFSSANNEQFF; CDR3 DNA: TGCGCCAGCAGCTTCTCTAGCGCTAACAATGAGCAGTTCTTC
V gene: TRBV30; J gene: TRBJ1-4; D gene: -; clone size: many; CDR3 protein: CAWKGTEKLFF; CDR3 DNA: TGTGCCTGGAAAGGGACTGAAAAACTGTTTTTT
V gene: TRBV6-5; J gene: TRBJ1-2; D gene: -; clone size: many; CDR3 protein: CASSYRENYGYTF; CDR3 DNA: TGTGCCAGCAGTTACAGGGAGAACTATGGCTACACCTTC
V gene: TRBV20-1; J gene: TRBJ2-1; D gene: TRBD2; clone size: many; CDR3 protein: CSSHEGSGMQFF; CDR3 DNA: TGCAGTTCACACGAGGGTAGCGGGATGCAGTTCTTC
V gene: TRBV24-1; J gene: TRBJ2-1; D gene: -; clone size: -; CDR3 protein: CAVGSRGALNEQFF; CDR3 DNA: TGTGCCGTCGGTAGTCGGGGAGCGCTCAATGAGCAGTTCTTC
V gene: TRBV27; J gene: TRBJ2-1; D gene: TRBD2; clone size: many; CDR3 protein: CASSLSGTSGGALNEQFF; CDR3 DNA: TGTGCCAGCAGTTTATCCGGGACTAGCGGGGGGGCTTTAAATGAGCAGTTCTTC